These 3 T cell receptor beta chains share one sample of origin, sequenced in a study of CD8+ T cells in alopecia areata. Extraction of RNA preceded its reverse transcription into cDNA, which served as the sequencing template. Produced via immunoSEQ multiplex PCR; TCRdb's table is partial and in-frame only. There are 35,000 to 45,000 clones in the sample; 92% occur only once, and about 20% lies in the top ten. As for treatment: oral pan-JAK inhibitor, 5-10 mg twice daily. The specimen comprised CD8+ T cells sorted from blood, sampled at week 24, from a patient treated with tofacitinib. These receptors all come from a human donor with alopecia areata.

The V and J genes are TRBV27 and TRBJ2-3; D is unclear. Trimming stripped 0 bases from V and 2 bases from J, with 21 bases between. CDR1 and CDR2 (germline): MNHEY, SMNVEV (reference sequence). There are 19 residues in the CDR3. The CDR3 nucleotides are TGTGCCAGCAGTTTATCCCACCTCCCTACCACTGGGGACACAGATACGCAGTATTTT. Protein sequence: CASSLSHLPTTGDTDTQYF.

This chain connects TRBV28 to TRBJ2-5; D remains unclear. V was cut by 2 bases and J by 0 bases, with 10 bases left in between. The CDR3 consists of 15 residues. In germline, CDR1 is MDHEN, CDR2 SYDVKM. CDR3 amino acids: CASSLGQEYQETQYF. CDR3 DNA: TGTGCCAGCAGTTTAGGGCAGGAATACCAAGAGACCCAGTACTTC.

This chain links TRBV28 with TRBJ2-7, with D unresolved. The length of the CDR3 is 13 residues. Trimming left V 4 bases short and J 0 bases short, with 7 bases between. Germline V gene data show CDR1 as MDHEN and CDR2 as SYDVKM. The CDR3 protein is CASSSSSSYEQYF. The DNA of the CDR3 is TGTGCCAGCAGTTCCTCAAGCTCCTACGAGCAGTACTTC.